This T cell receptor beta chain is from a study of blood T cell repertoires in COVID-19. For the study at large: The United States, Italy and Spain were the sources of the acute and convalescent COVID-19 samples. In each case, the material was cDNA or gDNA derived from T cells, B-cell-depleted T cells, or PBMCs.

CDR1 and CDR2 from the germline V gene are SGHAT and FQNNGV. V trimming: 1 base; J trimming: 5 bases; junction bases outside the gene matches: 4. The CDR3 has 15 residues. Per the original methods: For nucleated cells, counts were estimated from reference gene primer amplification. The data were produced by immunoSEQ multiplex PCR, yet TCRdb's version contains in-frame clones alone and is incomplete. The DNA gave D and trimming, while V, J and clone size come from that table. The sample has about 74,000 clones, around 75% seen once. The TCR was taken from a man between 70 and 80 years old with acute or convalescent COVID-19. The rearrangement links TRBV11-2 to TRBJ2-1, with 8 nucleotides matching TRBD2. The material sequenced was peripheral blood. CDR3 in DNA: TGTGCCAGCAGCTTAGCCGGGACTAGTAACAATGAGCAGTTCTTC. Amino acid sequence: CASSLAGTSNNEQFF.